The entry below describes one TCR beta chain. Its target is unknown. PCR was performed a second time for roughly 7 to 11 cycles using a sample-barcoded 5' primer and a J-beta primer mix. Through a template-switch adaptor with 12 random nucleotides, each cDNA molecule received a tag. TCRdb fed the 5' RACE reads into MiXCR, producing one record per CDR3 protein. The repertoire holds about 800,000 distinct CDR3 sequences, with about 62% as singletons. Germline V lookup: CDR1 SGHRS, CDR2 YFSETQ. The CDR3 sequence is 18 residues long. V lost 0 bases, J lost 0 bases, and 19 bases lay in between. This specimen belongs to a study of blood T cells in healthy people across ages. General observations from the study: The unsorted PBMCs prevented any conclusive comparison of naive versus antigen-experienced cells. Higher diversity and more naive CD4+ cells were features of long-lived donors, compared to aged donors.

The receptor was isolated from a man aged 25-45 years in good health. Sequenced sample: blood. The gene calls are TRBV5-1 and TRBJ2-7; D perhaps matches TRBD2 (5 bases). CDR3 loop: CASSLDFPQEGSSYEQYF. CDR3 DNA sequence: TGCGCCAGCAGCTTGGATTTCCCACAAGAGGGAAGCTCCTACGAGCAGTACTTC.